Listed here are 3 T cell receptor beta chains from one sample, sequenced in a study of Ad26.COV2.S vaccination and SARS-CoV-2 variants. Treatment defined: about 20 received Ad26.COV2.S at low or high dose, single or two shots; about five received placebo; per-sample allocation not given. Collection of samples fell on day 63 after the first vaccine or placebo injection. Sequencing used immunoSEQ multiplex PCR; TCRdb keeps in-frame clones, though not all of them. This sample has more than 300,000 clones, with about 85% found just once. Sequenced here: peripheral blood, sampled in a trial of Ad26.COV2.S vaccine versus placebo. Receptors were obtained from a person aged 18-60 years who received the Ad26.COV2.S COVID-19 vaccine or a placebo.

CDR3 residues: CASSSLYTTNEKLFF. The CDR3 DNA follows: TGTGCCAGCAGTTCCCTTTACACAACTAATGAAAAACTGTTTTTT. This sequence joins TRBV28 and TRBJ1-4; D gene ambiguous. Trimming shortened V by 4 bases and J by 0 bases, and 9 bases separated the two germline ends. This CDR3 region has 15 residues. Germline V lookup: CDR1 MDHEN, CDR2 SYDVKM. The complete variable domain, with remaining parts taken from reference TRBV28 and TRBJ1-4, reads DVKVTQSSRYLVKRTGEKVFLECVQDMDHENMFWYRQDPGLGLRLIYFSYDVKMKEKGDIPEGYSVSREKKERFSLILESASTNQTSMYLCASSSLYTTNEKLFFGSGTQLSVL.

V is TRBV4-2 and J is TRBJ2-3; no definite D call. CDR1 is LGHNA and CDR2 is YNFKEQ in the germline V gene. The V and J ends lost 1 base and 3 bases respectively, with 8 bases between them. CDR3 length: 14 amino acids. The CDR3 DNA sequence: TGTGCCAGCAGCCAAGTTGTTCGGACAGATACGCAGTATTTT. It translates to CASSQVVRTDTQYF.

The chain recombines TRBV19 with TRBJ1-2; D is unresolved. The V and J ends lost 6 bases and 1 base respectively, with 9 bases between them. Germline lookup yields CDR1 LNHDA and CDR2 SQIVND (reference sequence). There are 13 residues in the CDR3. CDR3 DNA sequence: TGTGCCAGTAGCAGAGGGAATAACTATGGCTACACCTTC. Its protein is CASSRGNNYGYTF.